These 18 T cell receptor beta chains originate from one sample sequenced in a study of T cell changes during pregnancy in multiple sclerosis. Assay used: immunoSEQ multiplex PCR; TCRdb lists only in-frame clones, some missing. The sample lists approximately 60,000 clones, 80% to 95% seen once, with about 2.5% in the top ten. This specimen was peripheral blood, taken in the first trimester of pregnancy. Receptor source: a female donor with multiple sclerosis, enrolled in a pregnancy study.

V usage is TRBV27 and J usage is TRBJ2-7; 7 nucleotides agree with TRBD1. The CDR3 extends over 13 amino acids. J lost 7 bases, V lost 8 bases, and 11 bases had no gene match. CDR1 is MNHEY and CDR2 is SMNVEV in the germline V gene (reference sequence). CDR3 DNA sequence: TGTGCCAGCGGTCCGGGACAGCCTCTGGAGCAGTACTTC. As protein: CASGPGQPLEQYF.

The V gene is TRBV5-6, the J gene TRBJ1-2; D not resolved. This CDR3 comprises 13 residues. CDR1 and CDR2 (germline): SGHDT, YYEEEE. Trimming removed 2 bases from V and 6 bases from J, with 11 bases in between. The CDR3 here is CASSFLGFDGYTF. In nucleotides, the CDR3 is TGTGCCAGCAGCTTTCTAGGCTTTGATGGCTACACCTTC.

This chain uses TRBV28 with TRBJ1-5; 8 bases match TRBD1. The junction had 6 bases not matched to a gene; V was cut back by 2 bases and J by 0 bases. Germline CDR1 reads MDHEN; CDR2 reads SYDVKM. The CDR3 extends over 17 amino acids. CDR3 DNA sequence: TGTGCCAGCAGTTTACCAGACAGGGGCCTTAGCAATCAGCCCCAGCATTTT. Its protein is CASSLPDRGLSNQPQHF.

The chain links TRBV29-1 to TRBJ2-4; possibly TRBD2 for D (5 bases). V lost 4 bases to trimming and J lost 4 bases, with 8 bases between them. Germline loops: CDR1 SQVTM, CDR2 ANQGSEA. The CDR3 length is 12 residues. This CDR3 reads CSVGTGKNIQYF. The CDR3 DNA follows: TGCAGCGTTGGGACGGGAAAAAACATTCAGTACTTC.

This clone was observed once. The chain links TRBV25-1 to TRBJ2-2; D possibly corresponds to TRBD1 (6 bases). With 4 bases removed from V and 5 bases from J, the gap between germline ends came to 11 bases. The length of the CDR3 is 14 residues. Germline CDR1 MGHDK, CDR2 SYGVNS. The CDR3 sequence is CASSVGQPTGELFF. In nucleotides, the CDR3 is TGTGCCAGCAGTGTTGGACAGCCTACCGGGGAGCTGTTTTTT.

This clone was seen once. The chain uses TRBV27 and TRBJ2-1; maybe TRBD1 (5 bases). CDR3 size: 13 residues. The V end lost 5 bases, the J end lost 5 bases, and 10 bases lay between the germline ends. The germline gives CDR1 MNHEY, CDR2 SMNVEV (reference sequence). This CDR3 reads CASSDSLDNEQFF. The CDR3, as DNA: TGTGCCAGCAGTGACAGTTTAGACAATGAGCAGTTCTTC.

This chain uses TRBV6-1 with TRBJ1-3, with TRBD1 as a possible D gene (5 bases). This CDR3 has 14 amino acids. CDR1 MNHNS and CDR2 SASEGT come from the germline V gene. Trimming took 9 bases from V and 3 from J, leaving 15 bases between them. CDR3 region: CASYLRQGGNTIYF. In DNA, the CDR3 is TGTGCCAGTTACCTGCGGCAGGGTGGAAACACCATATATTTT.

This chain's CDR3 is CASSRREANTEAFF. CDR3 bases: TGTGCCAGCAGCCGACGGGAGGCCAACACTGAAGCTTTCTTT. The rearrangement joins TRBV2 to TRBJ1-1; D uncertain. Germline V lookup: CDR1 SNHLY, CDR2 FYNNEI. The CDR3 spans 14 residues. V was pared by 6 bases and J by 2 bases, with 13 bases between.

The CDR3 DNA is TGTGCCAGCAGTGGGCTAGCGGGATACGAGCAGTACTTC. It yields the protein CASSGLAGYEQYF. The V and J genes are TRBV6-6 and TRBJ2-7; the match to TRBD2 covers 9 bases. The CDR3 consists of 13 residues. CDR1 MNHNY and CDR2 SVGAGI come from the germline V gene (reference sequence). J lost 4 bases, V lost 5 bases, and 3 bases had no gene match.

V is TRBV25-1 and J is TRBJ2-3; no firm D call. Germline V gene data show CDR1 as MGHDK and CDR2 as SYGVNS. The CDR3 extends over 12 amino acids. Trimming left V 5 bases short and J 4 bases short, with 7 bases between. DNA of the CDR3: TGTGCCAGCAGTATGAGTTCAGATACGCAGTATTTT. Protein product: CASSMSSDTQYF.

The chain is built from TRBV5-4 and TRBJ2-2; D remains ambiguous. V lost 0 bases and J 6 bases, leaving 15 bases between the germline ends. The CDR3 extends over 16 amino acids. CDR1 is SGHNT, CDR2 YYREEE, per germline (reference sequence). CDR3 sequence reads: CASSLEVREQAGELFF. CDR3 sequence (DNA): TGTGCCAGCAGCTTGGAGGTTCGAGAGCAGGCCGGGGAGCTGTTTTTT. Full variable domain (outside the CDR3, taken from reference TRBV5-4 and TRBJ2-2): ETGVTQSPTHLIKTRGQQVTLRCSSQSGHNTVSWYQQALGQGPQFIFQYYREEENGRGNFPPRFSGLQFPNYSSELNVNALELDDSALYLCASSLEVREQAGELFFGEGSRLTVL.

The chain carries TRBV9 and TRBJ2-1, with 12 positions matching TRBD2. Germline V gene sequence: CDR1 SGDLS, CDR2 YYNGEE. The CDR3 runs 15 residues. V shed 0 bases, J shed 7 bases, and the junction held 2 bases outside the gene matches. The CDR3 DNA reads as TGTGCCAGCAGCGTAGGGACTAGCGGGGAGAATGAGCAGTTCTTC. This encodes CASSVGTSGENEQFF.

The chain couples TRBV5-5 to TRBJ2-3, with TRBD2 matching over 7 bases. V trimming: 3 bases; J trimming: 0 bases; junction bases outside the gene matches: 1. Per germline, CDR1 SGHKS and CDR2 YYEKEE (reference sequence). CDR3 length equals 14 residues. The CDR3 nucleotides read TGTGCCAGCAGCTCTAGCGGAAGCACAGATACGCAGTATTTT. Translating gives CASSSSGSTDTQYF.

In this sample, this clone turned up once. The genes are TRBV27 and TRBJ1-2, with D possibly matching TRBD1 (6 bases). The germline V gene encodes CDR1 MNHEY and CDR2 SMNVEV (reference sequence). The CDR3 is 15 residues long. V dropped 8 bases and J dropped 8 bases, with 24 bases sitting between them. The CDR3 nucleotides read TGTGCCAGCGGATACCCGGGGCAGGGGCTCTTCGGCTACACCTTC. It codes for CASGYPGQGLFGYTF.

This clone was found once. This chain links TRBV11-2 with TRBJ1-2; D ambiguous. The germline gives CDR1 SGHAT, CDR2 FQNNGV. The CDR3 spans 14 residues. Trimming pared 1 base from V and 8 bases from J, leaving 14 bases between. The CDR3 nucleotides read TGTGCCAGCAGCTTAGGGGAGGGCTTGGAGGGCTACACCTTC. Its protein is CASSLGEGLEGYTF.

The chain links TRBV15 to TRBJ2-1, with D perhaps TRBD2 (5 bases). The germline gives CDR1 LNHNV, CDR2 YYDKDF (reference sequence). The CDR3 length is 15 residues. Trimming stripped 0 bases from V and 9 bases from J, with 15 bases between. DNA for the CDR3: TGTGCCACCAGCAGAGATCAGGAGGTGGGTAGTGAGCAGTTCTTC. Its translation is CATSRDQEVGSEQFF.

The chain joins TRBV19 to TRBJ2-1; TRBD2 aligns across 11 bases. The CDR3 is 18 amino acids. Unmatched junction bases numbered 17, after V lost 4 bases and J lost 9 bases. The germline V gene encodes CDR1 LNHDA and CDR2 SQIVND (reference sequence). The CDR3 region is CASSTTSGSPLRGGEQFF. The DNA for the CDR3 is TGTGCCAGTAGTACCACTAGCGGGAGTCCCCTTCGAGGCGGTGAGCAGTTCTTC.

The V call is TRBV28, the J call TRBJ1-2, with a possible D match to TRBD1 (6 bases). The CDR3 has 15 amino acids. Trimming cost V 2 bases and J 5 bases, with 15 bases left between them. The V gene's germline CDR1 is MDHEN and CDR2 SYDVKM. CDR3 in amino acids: CASSLGAGARYGYTF. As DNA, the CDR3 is TGTGCCAGCAGTTTAGGGGCAGGGGCGAGATATGGCTACACCTTC.